The clone carrying this TCR beta chain was picked up a small number of times. Antigen unknown. V lost 4 bases and J lost 5, with 13 bases in between. Germline V lookup: CDR1 SGHTA, CDR2 FQGTGA. The CDR3 extends over 14 amino acids. The library targeted TCRbeta and was prepared with unique molecular identifiers. TCRdb reanalysed the PCR reads using MiXCR and keeps one entry per CDR3 protein. Of about 640,000 distinct CDR3 sequences listed, 10% to 15% are singletons. These data belong to a study of T-cell reconstitution after alpha-beta-depleted transplantation in children. Whole-study findings and limits: Reportedly, only several hundred clones from non-depleted graft cells drove alpha-beta T-cell counts at about two months.

Sequencing used PBMCs, mostly from graft donor cells, obtained 360 days after TCRalphabeta/CD19-depleted stem cell transplant. The genes are TRBV7-3 and TRBJ2-3; D remains unclear. This TCR was recovered from a male patient younger than 18 who had a stem cell transplant for acute myeloid leukemia, so the T cells may come from the graft donor. DNA for the CDR3: TGTGCCAGCAGCTCCCAGCTGGTAGGAGATACGCAGTATTTT. This translates into CASSSQLVGDTQYF.